The source of this TCR beta chain is a study of CD8 T cells in Susac syndrome. Overall study findings and caveats: The authors acknowledged that the study's TCR sequencing and HLA analysis involved relatively few individuals.

Per germline, CDR1 DFQATT and CDR2 SNEGSKA (reference sequence). The CDR3 spans 14 residues. Trimming pared 3 bases from V and 5 bases from J, leaving 16 bases between. About this clonotype itself: What it recognizes is unknown.

From blood CD8+ and CD4+ T cells, TCR beta sequences were generated. It was with random hexamers that 0.5 to 1 ug RNA was reverse transcribed. immunoSEQ multiplex PCR amplified TCR beta CDR3 across 54 Vbeta, 13 Jbeta. One entry per CDR3 protein results from TCRdb running MiXCR on the immunoSEQ multiplex PCR reads. The sample records approximately 100,000 distinct CDR3 sequences, about nine tenths being singletons. The sequence derives from a human donor in good health. Sequenced sample: CD4+ T cells from PBMCs. The V gene is TRBV20-1, the J gene TRBJ1-1; D is undetermined. The CDR3 DNA is TGCAGTGCTAGGAACCCCACGGAACAGACTGAAGCTTTCTTT. The encoded protein is CSARNPTEQTEAFF.